These 9 T cell receptor beta chains originate from one sample sequenced in a study of identifying expanded T cells in peripheral blood. Produced via immunoSEQ multiplex PCR; TCRdb's table is partial and in-frame only. Here the sample spans 50,000 to 65,000 clones, approximately 89% being singletons. The sample consisted of blood. These receptors came from a person between 18 and 75 years old in good health.

CDR3 sequence: CASTITDSGFYNEQFF. CDR3 nucleotide sequence: TGTGCCAGCACCATCACGGACAGCGGATTTTACAATGAGCAGTTCTTC. This rearrangement joins TRBV9 to TRBJ2-1, with D possibly being TRBD1 (6 bases). The CDR3 spans 16 residues. The V gene's germline CDR1 is SGDLS and CDR2 YYNGEE. Trimming shortened V by 6 bases and J by 4 bases, and 20 bases separated the two germline ends.

The V call is TRBV5-1, the J call TRBJ1-6, with unresolved D. Germline V gene data show CDR1 as SGHRS and CDR2 as YFSETQ. Trimming removed 2 bases from V and 10 bases from J, with 16 bases in between. The CDR3 has 15 amino acids. CDR3 bases: TGCGCCAGCAGCTTAGAATTGTCATCCGGCTCACCCCTCCACTTT. It codes for CASSLELSSGSPLHF. The whole variable domain, remainder taken from reference TRBV5-1 and TRBJ1-6, is KAGVTQTPRYLIKTRGQQVTLSCSPISGHRSVSWYQQTPGQGLQFLFEYFSETQRNKGNFPGRFSGRQFSNSRSEMNVSTLELGDSALYLCASSLELSSGSPLHFGNGTRLTVT.

The table lists this clone with a few counts. The CDR3: CASSLGGYTF. The CDR3 DNA reads TGTGCCAGCAGTTTGGGTGGCTACACCTTC. The rearrangement uses TRBV28 and TRBJ1-2; D is undetermined. CDR3 size: 10 residues. The germline V gene encodes CDR1 MDHEN and CDR2 SYDVKM. The ends were cut back, 3 bases at V and 7 bases at J, with 3 bases in the middle.

V is TRBV2 and J is TRBJ2-1, with 8 bases aligning to TRBD1. The CDR3 runs 14 residues. V lost 2 bases and J lost 10; bases outside the gene matches: 7. The germline CDR1 and CDR2 sequences are SNHLY and FYNNEI. The CDR3 spells CASSEIQGAWEQFF. The DNA for the CDR3 is TGTGCCAGCAGTGAAATTCAGGGGGCATGGGAGCAGTTCTTC.

This chain connects TRBV18 to TRBJ1-5; no reliable D call. CDR1 is KGHSH and CDR2 is LQKENI in the germline V gene. Deletions cut 1 base from V and 1 base from J, with 8 bases between. CDR3 length: 15 amino acids. DNA of the CDR3: TGTGCCAGCTCACCACAGGCAGCGAGCAATCAGCCCCAGCATTTT. Amino acid sequence: CASSPQAASNQPQHF.

This rearrangement joins TRBV28 to TRBJ2-1; 14 bases align to TRBD2. Germline V gives CDR1 MDHEN, CDR2 SYDVKM. The junction had 2 bases not matched to a gene; V was cut back by 5 bases and J by 2 bases. The CDR3 totals 16 residues. The chain's CDR3 is CASSRTSGGPYNEQFF. Written as DNA, the CDR3 is TGTGCCAGCAGTCGGACTAGCGGGGGGCCCTACAATGAGCAGTTCTTC.

The chain joins TRBV28 to TRBJ2-7; TRBD1 is a possible D gene (5 bases). The CDR3 loop spans 15 amino acids. Germline-derived CDR1 and CDR2 are MDHEN and SYDVKM. The ends were cut back, 3 bases at V and 5 bases at J, with 17 bases in the middle. CDR3 amino acids: CASSFQGQKSHEQYF. The DNA for the CDR3 is TGTGCCAGCAGTTTCCAGGGTCAGAAGTCTCACGAGCAGTACTTC. The variable domain in full, completed from reference TRBV28 and TRBJ2-7, reads DVKVTQSSRYLVKRTGEKVFLECVQDMDHENMFWYRQDPGLGLRLIYFSYDVKMKEKGDIPEGYSVSREKKERFSLILESASTNQTSMYLCASSFQGQKSHEQYFGPGTRLTVT.

This sequence joins TRBV5-1 and TRBJ2-1; TRBD2 aligns across 13 bases. With 0 bases clipped from V and 5 bases from J, the junction kept 8 bases outside the gene matches. Germline lookup yields CDR1 SGHRS and CDR2 YFSETQ. The CDR3 contains 18 residues. CDR3 residues: CASSLGTSGSPLHNEQFF. CDR3 sequence (DNA): TGCGCCAGCAGCTTGGGGACTAGCGGGAGTCCTTTACACAATGAGCAGTTCTTC.

This clone occurred once. V and J are TRBV21-1 and TRBJ1-4; the D segment call TRBD1 is taken from the table without a DNA check. TRBV21-1 is a documented pseudogene. CDR3 length equals 15 residues. The DNA for the CDR3 is TGTGCCAGCAGCAAAGAACCAGGGCTGGGTGAAAAACTGTTTTTT. Translated: CASSKEPGLGEKLFF.